This T cell receptor beta chain is from a study of molecular identifiers for immune sequencing clone quantification. About the study: Across replicate runs, RNA obtained from approximately 20,000 or 100,000 naive CD8 cells was divided into five, with four undergoing sequencing. Study-wide results and caveats: Sizes of highly expanded clones could be underestimated through identical TCRs sharing a barcode.

About this clonotype itself: Its antigen is as yet unknown. This may stem from a read error, because a much larger clone lies one nucleotide away.

Germline V gives CDR1 SQVTM, CDR2 ANQGSEA. The CDR3 loop spans 14 amino acids. Naive CD8 T cells were FACS-sorted by CD8+CD4-CCR7+CD45RA+ markers. Previously described methods with listed TCR primers produced the bulk TCR libraries. From the PCR reads, TCRdb called clonotypes with MiXCR, one entry per CDR3 protein. The top ten clones hold roughly 0.76% of a sample with some 94,000 distinct CDR3 sequences, 25% of them seen once. Sequenced sample: naive CD8+ T cells from blood, with Jurkat cell RNA spiked in. As to subset: FACS-sorted CD8+CD4-CCR7+CD45RA+ naive T cells. The V and J genes are TRBV29-1 and TRBJ2-1; 8 bases are shared with TRBD2. The receptor comes from a human donor in good health. Some libraries in this study had Jurkat cell RNA spiked in. The CDR3 here is CSVAGTRTASEHFF. DNA for the CDR3: TGCAGCGTCGCCGGGACTAGGACTGCCAGTGAGCACTTCTTC.